The clone carrying this TCR beta chain turned up a few times. Its antigen is unidentified. These data belong to a study of human T cells and chemical hapten exposure. Time point noted: pre-sensitization, week 0. Treatment reported: therapeutic diphenylcyclopropenone sensitization with weekly scalp DPC. Whole blood, unfractionated, served as the material for total RNA extraction. Trimming at V came to 6 bases and at J to 12 bases, leaving 12 bases not matched to a gene. Germline CDR1 reads SGHTA; CDR2 reads FQGNSA. The CDR3 consists of 13 residues. TCRdb independently ran MiXCR on the RACE reads; one entry per CDR3 protein. The data show 35,000 or so distinct CDR3 sequences, under 13% seen once. Findings and caveats of the study: The number of TCRs above 1 in 1000 frequency did not change after DPC sensitization.

This TCR derives from a man aged 45-65 years with alopecia areata. Some clones in this sample may be carry-over from other donors' samples. This chain links TRBV7-2 with TRBJ2-7, with 9 nucleotides matching TRBD1. Sequences were derived from whole blood, sampled in connection with sensitization to the hapten diphenylcyclopropenone (DPC). The CDR3 spells CASRSGTGLVSYF. The CDR3 DNA is TGTGCCAGCAGATCAGGGACAGGGCTGGTTTCGTACTTC. Full variable domain (rest looked up from reference TRBV7-2 and TRBJ2-7): GAGVSQSPSNKVTEKGKDVELRCDPISGHTALYWYRQSLGQGLEFLIYFQGNSAPDKSGLPSDRFSAERTGGSVSTLTIQRTQQEDSAVYLCASRSGTGLVSYFGPGTRLTVT.